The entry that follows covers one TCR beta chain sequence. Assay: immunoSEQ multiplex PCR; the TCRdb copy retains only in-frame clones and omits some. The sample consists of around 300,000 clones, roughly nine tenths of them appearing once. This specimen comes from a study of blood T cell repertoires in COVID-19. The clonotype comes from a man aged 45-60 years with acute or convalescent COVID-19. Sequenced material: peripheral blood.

The CDR3 bases are TGTGCCAGCACCCAGGGACTAGCGGGGACCGAGCAGTACTTC. Amino acids: CASTQGLAGTEQYF. The chain links TRBV5-6 to TRBJ2-7; 13 bases fit TRBD2. The CDR3 contains 14 residues. Germline values: CDR1 SGHDT, CDR2 YYEEEE. Unmatched junction bases numbered 6, after V lost 6 bases and J lost 6 bases.